The 13 T cell receptor beta chains below were found in one sample sequenced in a study of cytomegalovirus exposure and HLA in healthy donors. With 60 Vbeta and 13 Jbeta primers, the PCR was carried out. The repertoire was sequenced with immunoSEQ multiplex PCR; TCRdb's copy has only in-frame clones and lacks some. The table shows 130,000 or so clones, with over 60% occurring only once. The specimen was PBMCs. The receptors originated from a woman aged 60-70 years in good health and CMV-seronegative.

The gene calls are TRBV27 and TRBJ2-7; the match to TRBD1 covers 10 bases. The germline V gene encodes CDR1 MNHEY and CDR2 SMNVEV (reference sequence). This CDR3 spans 15 amino acids. Trimming cost V 6 bases and J 5 bases; bases outside gene matches: 10. CDR3 sequence (DNA): TGTGCCAGCAGCGGGACAGGGGCCACCCCCAACGAGCAGTACTTC. It encodes CASSGTGATPNEQYF.

The J gene is TRBJ1-4, the V gene TRBV2; 7 bases are a match to TRBD1. V lost 6 bases to trimming and J lost 7 bases; unmatched junction nucleotides: 14. From germline, CDR1 is SNHLY and CDR2 FYNNEI. The CDR3 contains 16 residues. The CDR3 protein is CASRDRQGYLGEKLFF. The CDR3 DNA follows: TGTGCCAGCAGAGACCGACAGGGTTACTTAGGTGAAAAACTGTTTTTT.

In this sample, this clone turned up a few times. This chain joins TRBV7-3 and TRBJ2-5, with TRBD2 matching 7 bases. CDR3 length: 13 residues. The ends lost 3 bases at V and 6 bases at J; junction bases unmatched: 4. Germline V CDR1 and CDR2: SGHTA, FQGTGA. CDR3 bases: TGTGCCAGCAGCTTGGACGGGGGGAAGACCCAGTACTTC. The encoded protein is CASSLDGGKTQYF.

The J gene is TRBJ2-1, the V gene TRBV12-5, with D uncertain. CDR3 length: 13 residues. Germline-derived CDR1 and CDR2 are LGHNT and FRNRAP. Trimming removed 1 base from V and 4 bases from J, with 5 bases in between. As DNA, the CDR3 is TGTGCTAGTGGTTTGGACGGTTACAATGAGCAGTTCTTC. It encodes CASGLDGYNEQFF. Filled out from reference TRBV12-5 and TRBJ2-1, the complete variable domain reads DARVTQTPRHKVTEMGQEVTMRCQPILGHNTVFWYRQTMMQGLELLAYFRNRAPLDDSGMPKDRFSAEMPDATLATLKIQPSEPRDSAVYFCASGLDGYNEQFFGPGTRLTVL.

As for this clone: Other nucleotide sequences in the sample specify the same CDR3. This rearrangement joins TRBV18 to TRBJ2-7, with D uncertain. CDR1 and CDR2 from the germline V gene are KGHSH and LQKENI. Trimming removed 1 base from V and 4 bases from J, with 5 bases in between. This CDR3 comprises 12 residues. CDR3 in amino acids: CASSPRGYEQYF. In DNA form, the CDR3 reads TGTGCCAGCTCACCACGCGGATACGAGCAGTACTTC. Full variable domain (outside the CDR3, taken from reference TRBV18 and TRBJ2-7): NAGVMQNPRHLVRRRGQEARLRCSPMKGHSHVYWYRQLPEEGLKFMVYLQKENIIDESGMPKERFSAEFPKEGPSILRIQQVVRGDSAAYFCASSPRGYEQYFGPGTRLTVT.

The chain employs TRBV7-9 and TRBJ2-3; TRBD2 matches 12 bases. Germline V gene lookup returns CDR1 SEHNR and CDR2 FQNEAQ (reference sequence). This CDR3 is built from 15 residues. The V and J ends lost 2 bases and 6 bases, in that order; junction bases with no gene match: 3. The CDR3, as DNA: TGTGCCAGCAGCTTATTGGGGACTAGCGGGGATACGCAGTATTTT. This encodes CASSLLGTSGDTQYF.

Points on this clone: At one boundary the junction diverges from the germline segment, which might be a read error. This rearrangement joins TRBV7-9 to TRBJ2-5; TRBD2 aligns across 14 bases. This CDR3 has 14 residues. Germline loops: CDR1 SEHNR, CDR2 FQNEAQ (reference sequence). The CDR3 here is CASSTMGLAGEKDF. CDR3 in DNA: TGTGCCAGCAGCACCATGGGACTAGCGGGGGAAAAGGACTTC.

J is TRBJ2-7 and V is TRBV11-1; 9 bases align to TRBD1. The length of the CDR3 is 14 residues. Germline CDR1 is SGHAT and CDR2 is FQDESV (reference sequence). The V and J ends lost 5 bases and 2 bases, in that order; junction bases with no gene match: 4. DNA of the CDR3: TGTGCCAGCAGCCGGGGACAGGGACCCTACGAGCAGTACTTC. This codes for CASSRGQGPYEQYF.

The chain joins TRBV19 to TRBJ2-5, with 8 positions matching TRBD2. Per the germline V gene, CDR1 is LNHDA and CDR2 is SQIVND (reference sequence). This CDR3 is 18 amino acids long. J gave up 2 bases and V 3 bases, and 14 bases lay outside the gene matches. The CDR3 DNA is TGTGCCAGTAGTATCCTGGGGGCGGGAGGAACTTCACAAGAGACCCAGTACTTC. Translating gives CASSILGAGGTSQETQYF.

This chain connects TRBV10-3 to TRBJ2-7; tentatively, D is TRBD1 (6 bases). Trimming removed 6 bases from V and 5 bases from J, with 23 bases in between. The CDR3 loop spans 16 amino acids. The germline CDR1 and CDR2 sequences are ENHRY and SYGVKD. The CDR3 protein is CAISALQGTGLDEQYF. The CDR3 coding sequence is TGTGCCATCAGCGCTTTACAGGGTACCGGTCTCGACGAGCAGTACTTC.

The chain has TRBV5-1 and TRBJ2-5; 10 bases are shared with TRBD1. In germline, CDR1 is SGHRS, CDR2 YFSETQ. V trimming: 4 bases; J trimming: 2 bases; junction bases outside the gene matches: 5. CDR3 size: 15 residues. CDR3 region: CASSPGQGVQETQYF. DNA of the CDR3: TGCGCCAGCAGCCCTGGACAGGGGGTTCAAGAGACCCAGTACTTC.

The CDR3 nucleotides read TGTGCCATCAGTGACCACGGGACAGGGGGCGCGGGTGAAGCTTTCTTT. Translation gives CAISDHGTGGAGEAFF. The chain recombines TRBV10-3 with TRBJ1-1, with 12 bases that match TRBD1. Germline V gene sequence: CDR1 ENHRY, CDR2 SYGVKD. CDR3 length: 16 residues. Germline trimming cut 3 bases from V and 7 bases from J; bases unmatched to any gene: 9.

This chain links TRBV5-8 with TRBJ2-1; TRBD1 agrees at 8 bases. The CDR3 is 13 amino acids. Germline values: CDR1 SGHTS, CDR2 YDEGEE. V lost 3 bases and J lost 6; bases outside the gene matches: 2. The CDR3 protein is CASSWGTGNEQFF. The CDR3 DNA follows: TGTGCCAGCAGCTGGGGGACAGGCAATGAGCAGTTCTTC.